The subject of this entry is one TCR beta chain. Authors' analysis steps: The study's classifier, a distant-metastasis tool for papillary thyroid cancer, was built using CDR3 differences across clinicopathological groups. TCRdb recomputed clones from the PCR reads via MiXCR. These V and J calls rely on TCRdb rather than the paper's analysis. The data show approximately 35,000 clones, around 23% seen once. No treatment had been given to any patient before thyroid surgery. The data were obtained in a study of metastatic and nonmetastatic thyroid tumors. Study as a whole: Malignant and benign thyroid patients had repertoires compared in peripheral blood and tumor or nodule tissue.

The CDR3 runs to 14 residues. Germline lookup yields CDR1 MNHEY and CDR2 SMNVEV (reference sequence). J lost 8 bases, V lost 7 bases, and 10 bases had no gene match. The clonotype comes from a male donor with papillary thyroid cancer or a benign thyroid nodule (not recorded which). Some clones in this sample may be carry-over from other donors' samples. The sample comprised tumor tissue. V usage is TRBV27 and J usage is TRBJ1-2; 10 positions agree with TRBD1. CDR3 DNA sequence: TGTGCCAGCAAGAGACAGGGGGCTTCTGAGGGCTACACCTTC. Protein sequence: CASKRQGASEGYTF.